The 23 T cell receptor beta chains in this list originate from one sample, sequenced in a study of radiation and T cells in renal cell carcinoma. Time point defined: blood 2 weeks post-SBRT. The treatment: 15 Gy SBRT to primary tumor, nephrectomy 4 weeks later. Libraries were prepared by immunoSEQ multiplex PCR; TCRdb keeps only in-frame clonotypes and omits some of them. The table has fewer than 150,000 clones, more than 70% seen once. Here the sequenced sample was blood, taken from a patient whose treatment included radiotherapy and nephrectomy. These receptors all come from a woman aged 70 to 79 with renal cell carcinoma.

This chain joins TRBV19 and TRBJ2-4, with D possibly being TRBD2 (6 bases). From germline, CDR1 is LNHDA and CDR2 SQIVND (reference sequence). CDR3 length: 14 amino acids. Between the trimmed V and J ends, which lost 6 bases and 1 base, there was a span of 10 bases. CDR3 DNA sequence: TGTGCCAGTAGAGGGACTTCCGCCAAAAACATTCAGTACTTC. Translating it yields CASRGTSAKNIQYF.

The chain recombines TRBV5-1 with TRBJ1-3, with TRBD1 as a possible D gene (6 bases). The CDR3 spans 14 residues. Germline V gene lookup returns CDR1 SGHRS and CDR2 YFSETQ. The germline V and J ends were trimmed by 5 bases and 1 base, with 10 bases remaining between them. The DNA for the CDR3 is TGCGCCAGCAGGTCCGGGACATCTGGAAACACCATATATTTT. Translation: CASRSGTSGNTIYF.

V is TRBV11-2 and J is TRBJ1-5; no firm D call. This CDR3 region has 14 residues. V lost 4 bases, J lost 2 bases, and 9 bases lay in between. Germline V gene sequence: CDR1 SGHAT, CDR2 FQNNGV. CDR3 sequence reads: CASSSFLCNQPQHF. The CDR3 DNA reads TGTGCCAGCAGCTCTTTTTTGTGCAATCAGCCCCAGCATTTT.

V usage is TRBV6-1 and J usage is TRBJ1-2; D not resolved. The V and J ends lost 5 bases and 5 bases respectively, with 9 bases between them. Germline V gives CDR1 MNHNS, CDR2 SASEGT. The CDR3 length is 12 residues. CDR3 loop: CASSPSNYGYTF. The CDR3 region has the DNA TGTGCCAGCAGTCCTTCCAATTATGGCTACACCTTC.

J is TRBJ1-2 and V is TRBV4-1; perhaps TRBD1 as D (5 bases). CDR3 length: 14 residues. CDR1 and CDR2 from the germline V gene are MGHRA and YSYEKL. Trimming cost V 3 bases and J 2 bases, with 10 bases left between them. CDR3 loop: CASSQGGGNYGYTF. CDR3 bases: TGCGCCAGCAGCCAGGGGGGGGGAAACTATGGCTACACCTTC.

The CDR3: CASSSSFSEALHF. CDR3 nucleotides: TGTGCCAGCAGTTCCAGTTTCTCCGAGGCCCTCCACTTT. The chain recombines TRBV6-5 with TRBJ1-6; no clear D. The CDR3 is 13 residues long. CDR1 is MNHEY, CDR2 SVGAGI, per germline. Trimming took off 4 bases at V and 14 bases at J, with 15 bases between the two ends.

V and J are TRBV7-9 and TRBJ1-4, with D hard to call. From germline, CDR1 is SEHNR and CDR2 FQNEAQ (reference sequence). The V gene lost 2 bases and the J gene lost 8 bases, with 6 bases spanning the gap. This CDR3 has 12 residues. The CDR3 DNA sequence: TGTGCCAGCAGCTTATCGGGGGAAAAACTGTTTTTT. Protein: CASSLSGEKLFF.

The chain is built from TRBV5-1 and TRBJ2-7; D is tentatively TRBD1 or TRBD2 (6 bases each). The CDR3 is made up of 14 amino acids. The V end was cut by 4 bases, the J end by 4 bases, with 15 bases between. Germline CDR1 reads SGHRS; CDR2 reads YFSETQ. The CDR3 region has the DNA TGCGCCAGCAGCCGACTAGAACAGGGTTACGAGCAGTACTTC. This translates into CASSRLEQGYEQYF.

The chain combines TRBV5-1 with TRBJ2-3, with 8 bases lining up with TRBD2. Germline CDR1 SGHRS, CDR2 YFSETQ. The CDR3 has 16 residues. Germline trimming cut 4 bases from V and 2 bases from J; bases unmatched to any gene: 9. The CDR3 loop is CASSITGGGFTDTQYF. CDR3 DNA: TGCGCCAGCAGCATCACTGGCGGGGGGTTCACAGATACGCAGTATTTT.

The chain has TRBV7-8 and TRBJ1-6, with D unresolved. Trimming cost V 4 bases and J 6 bases, with 10 bases left between them. The CDR3 has 14 residues. Looked up from germline, CDR1 is SGHVS and CDR2 is FQNEAQ. The CDR3 loop is CASSSLTFNSPLHF. CDR3 nucleotide sequence: TGTGCCAGCAGCTCTCTGACGTTTAATTCACCCCTCCACTTT.

The gene calls are TRBV30 and TRBJ1-2, with 7 bases identical to TRBD1. The length of the CDR3 is 14 residues. V lost 1 base and J lost 3; bases outside the gene matches: 5. Germline-derived CDR1 and CDR2 are GTSNPN and SVGIG (reference sequence). For the CDR3, the DNA is TGTGCCTGGAGTGGGGACAGCCTCGACTATGGCTACACCTTC. Translating gives CAWSGDSLDYGYTF.

DNA for the CDR3: TGCGCCAGCAGCTTGGAGGGGGGCCCCCACGAGCAGTACTTC. Encoded protein: CASSLEGGPHEQYF. The chain combines TRBV5-1 with TRBJ2-7; D may correspond to TRBD1 or TRBD2 (6 bases each). This CDR3 spans 14 amino acids. In germline, CDR1 is SGHRS, CDR2 YFSETQ. V was pared by 0 bases and J by 5 bases, with 12 bases between.

The rearrangement links TRBV2 to TRBJ1-4; a possible D gene is TRBD1 (6 bases). V lost 7 bases to trimming and J lost 2 bases, with 17 bases between them. Germline lookup yields CDR1 SNHLY and CDR2 FYNNEI. The CDR3 sequence is 16 residues long. In DNA, the CDR3 is TGTGCCAGCAAACGGGACATAATACCCACTAATGAAAAACTGTTTTTT. Encoded protein: CASKRDIIPTNEKLFF.

The chain carries TRBV5-1 and TRBJ2-3; TRBD2 matches at 9 bases. The CDR3 covers 15 residues. Germline loops: CDR1 SGHRS, CDR2 YFSETQ. The V segment lost 5 bases and the J segment 6 bases; nucleotides outside the gene matches: 10. The CDR3 DNA follows: TGCGCCAGCAGTTCAAGCGGGGGGCCAGGGGATACGCAGTATTTT. Its translation is CASSSSGGPGDTQYF.

V and J are TRBV2 and TRBJ1-4; tentative D call: TRBD1 (6 bases). Germline V gives CDR1 SNHLY, CDR2 FYNNEI. The CDR3 extends over 13 amino acids. The V gene lost 4 bases and the J gene lost 4 bases, with 7 bases spanning the gap. The CDR3 region has the DNA TGTGCCAGCAGTGGACAGGTTAATGAAAAACTGTTTTTT. Translating gives CASSGQVNEKLFF. The full variable domain, with the rest looked up from reference TRBV2 and TRBJ1-4, is EPEVTQTPSHQVTQMGQEVILRCVPISNHLYFYWYRQILGQKVEFLVSFYNNEISEKSEIFDDQFSVERPDGSNFTLKIRSTKLEDSAMYFCASSGQVNEKLFFGSGTQLSVL.

The V gene is TRBV5-8, the J gene TRBJ1-1; D is uncertain. V was shortened by 0 bases and J by 1 base, with 7 bases between the two germline ends. The CDR3 consists of 14 residues. Per the germline V gene, CDR1 is SGHTS and CDR2 is YDEGEE. The CDR3 nucleotides are TGTGCCAGCAGCTTGGAAGGGCGGAACACTGAAGCTTTCTTT. It translates to CASSLEGRNTEAFF.

The chain couples TRBV10-3 to TRBJ2-7; D is undetermined. The V gene's germline CDR1 is ENHRY and CDR2 SYGVKD. This CDR3 spans 13 amino acids. Trimming stripped 1 base from V and 4 bases from J, with 8 bases between. In DNA, the CDR3 is TGTGCCATCAGTGAGTATGTGAGATACGAGCAGTACTTC. Protein product: CAISEYVRYEQYF.

This clone has only one observation. The genes are TRBV28 and TRBJ1-6; the D is unclear. This CDR3 has 12 amino acids. V lost 3 bases to trimming and J lost 3 bases, with 0 bases between them. CDR1 is MDHEN and CDR2 is SYDVKM in the germline V gene. The CDR3 protein is CASSFYNSPLHF. CDR3 bases: TGTGCCAGCAGTTTCTATAATTCACCCCTCCACTTT. The entire variable domain, with the rest obtained from reference TRBV28 and TRBJ1-6, is as follows: DVKVTQSSRYLVKRTGEKVFLECVQDMDHENMFWYRQDPGLGLRLIYFSYDVKMKEKGDIPEGYSVSREKKERFSLILESASTNQTSMYLCASSFYNSPLHFGNGTRLTVT.

This clone has more than one count but fewer than ten. This chain uses TRBV28 with TRBJ1-1; D remains ambiguous. Trimming removed 6 bases from V and 7 bases from J, with 9 bases in between. The CDR3 is 11 residues long. From germline, CDR1 is MDHEN and CDR2 SYDVKM. CDR3 protein: CASSRTIEAFF. The CDR3 coding sequence is TGTGCCAGCAGCCGGACTATTGAAGCTTTCTTT.

The chain couples TRBV30 to TRBJ2-3; no clear D gene. This CDR3 region has 13 residues. V lost 1 base, J lost 5 bases, and 10 bases lay in between. CDR1 is GTSNPN, CDR2 SVGIG, per germline (reference sequence). The CDR3 coding sequence is TGTGCCTGGAGTGGAGCGTGGGGAGATACGCAGTATTTT. Translation gives CAWSGAWGDTQYF.

V is TRBV7-3 and J is TRBJ2-5; D gene unclear. This CDR3 has 15 amino acids. Germline V gene sequence: CDR1 SGHTA, CDR2 FQGTGA. With 1 base removed from V and 1 base from J, the gap between germline ends came to 10 bases. The CDR3 is CASSLSGGSQETQYF. The CDR3 bases are TGTGCCAGCAGCTTAAGCGGTGGGTCCCAAGAGACCCAGTACTTC.

The genes are TRBV5-1 and TRBJ2-7, with a weak D call TRBD2 (5 bases). The CDR3 is made up of 12 amino acids. From germline, CDR1 is SGHRS and CDR2 YFSETQ. V lost 2 bases, J lost 4 bases, and 7 bases lay in between. The CDR3 protein is CASSFSGYEQYF. The CDR3 coding sequence is TGCGCCAGCAGCTTTTCGGGATACGAGCAGTACTTC.

In regard to this clone: Relative to the germline gene, one junction end is altered; a read error may explain this. The rearrangement uses TRBV7-9 and TRBJ1-1; D is perhaps TRBD1 (6 bases). The CDR3 has 15 residues. The V gene's germline CDR1 is SEHNR and CDR2 FQNEAQ (reference sequence). The DNA for the CDR3 is TGTGCCAGCACCTTAGATTTAGGGGGAGGCACTGAAGCTTTCTTT. It is translated as CASTLDLGGGTEAFF.